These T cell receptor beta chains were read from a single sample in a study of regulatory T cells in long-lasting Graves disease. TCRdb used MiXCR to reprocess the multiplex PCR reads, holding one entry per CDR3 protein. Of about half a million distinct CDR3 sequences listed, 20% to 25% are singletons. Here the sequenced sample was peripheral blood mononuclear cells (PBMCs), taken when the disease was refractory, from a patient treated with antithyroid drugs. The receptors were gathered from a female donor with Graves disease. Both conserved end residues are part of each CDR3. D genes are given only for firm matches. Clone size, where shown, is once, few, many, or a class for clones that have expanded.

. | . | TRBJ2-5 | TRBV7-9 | TGTGCCAGCAGCTTCCGCCGGGCCGGTCGGGAGACCCAGTACTTC | CASSFRRAGRETQYF
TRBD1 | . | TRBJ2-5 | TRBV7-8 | TGTGCCAGCCGACACAGGGGGCTGGGAGAGACCCAGTACTTC | CASRHRGLGETQYF
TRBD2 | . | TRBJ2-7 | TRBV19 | TGTGCCAGTAGTACCGCTCTAGCGGGGGGTAGCTACGAGCAGTACTTC | CASSTALAGGSYEQYF
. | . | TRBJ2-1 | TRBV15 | TGTGCCACCAGCAGAGACCAGAGCTCCTACAATGAGCAGTTCTTC | CATSRDQSSYNEQFF
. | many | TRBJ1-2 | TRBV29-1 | TGCAGCGTTGAAGACAGATTCTATGGCTACACCTTC | CSVEDRFYGYTF
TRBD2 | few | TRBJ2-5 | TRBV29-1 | TGCAGCGTTGGTAAAGGAGCGGGAGTGGGAGAGACCCAGTACTTC | CSVGKGAGVGETQYF
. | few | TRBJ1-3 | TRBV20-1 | TGCAGTGCTGGTACAGGGTTGTCTCCGTGGAACACCATATATTTT | CSAGTGLSPWNTIYF
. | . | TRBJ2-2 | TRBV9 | TGTGCCAGCAGCGTAGGGAGTCGCTGGGGGGGCGGCGGGGAGCTGCTTTTT | CASSVGSRWGGGGELLF
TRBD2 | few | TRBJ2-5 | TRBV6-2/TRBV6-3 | TGTGCCAGCAGTCAGGGGACCGGGACTAGCGTTGAAGAGACCCAGTACTTC | CASSQGTGTSVEETQYF
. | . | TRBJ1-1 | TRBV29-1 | TGCAGCGTTGACGAGGGGAACACTGAAGCTTTCTTT | CSVDEGNTEAFF